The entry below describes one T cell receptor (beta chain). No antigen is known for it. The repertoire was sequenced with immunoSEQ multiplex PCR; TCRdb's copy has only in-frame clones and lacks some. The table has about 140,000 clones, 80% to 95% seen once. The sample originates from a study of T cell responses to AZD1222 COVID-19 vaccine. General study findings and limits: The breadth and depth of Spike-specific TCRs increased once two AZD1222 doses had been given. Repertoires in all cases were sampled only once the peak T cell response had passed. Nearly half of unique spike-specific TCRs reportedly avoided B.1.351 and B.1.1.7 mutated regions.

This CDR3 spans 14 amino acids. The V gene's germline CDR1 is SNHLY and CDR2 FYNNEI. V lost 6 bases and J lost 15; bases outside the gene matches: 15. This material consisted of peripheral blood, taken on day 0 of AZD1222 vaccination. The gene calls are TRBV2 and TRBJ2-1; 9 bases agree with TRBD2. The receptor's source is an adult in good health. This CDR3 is CASSKRTSASNPFF. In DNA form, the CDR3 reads TGTGCCAGCAGCAAAAGGACTAGCGCGAGTAATCCGTTCTTC.